A selection of T cell receptor beta chains follows, all from one sample in a study of T-cell reconstitution after alpha-beta-depleted transplantation in children. TCRdb re-derived calls from the PCR reads in MiXCR, one entry per CDR3 protein. Found here are almost 400,000 distinct CDR3 sequences, about a fifth of them singletons; the top ten hold 3% to 4%. Sequencing used PBMCs from the stem cell graft donor, obtained from the stem cell graft. The receptors come from a human donor who donated a stem cell graft to a child with acute myeloid leukemia. Both conserved end residues are part of each CDR3. D genes are given only for firm matches.

D: .
V: TRBV29-1
J: TRBJ2-5
CDR3: CSVEADHQETQYF

D: TRBD1
V: TRBV28
J: TRBJ1-1
CDR3: CASRYQGGNTEAFF

D: .
V: TRBV25-1
J: TRBJ2-3
CDR3: CASSKGDGTQYF

D: .
V: TRBV24-1
J: TRBJ2-3
CDR3: CASTQARPPTDTQYF

D: .
V: TRBV12-3/TRBV12-4
J: TRBJ2-5
CDR3: CASSFYLAREETQYF

D: .
V: TRBV29-1
J: TRBJ2-1
CDR3: CSVEGGSGPYNEQFF

D: .
V: TRBV4-1
J: TRBJ2-5
CDR3: CASSQVRRETQYF

D: .
V: TRBV6-5
J: TRBJ1-2
CDR3: CASSYSAGDNYGYTF

D: .
V: TRBV21-1
J: TRBJ2-7
CDR3: CASSKSTSGPLYEQYF

D: TRBD2
V: TRBV15
J: TRBJ2-2
CDR3: CATSRDRAGANTGELFF

D: TRBD2
V: TRBV27
J: TRBJ2-1
CDR3: CASSRTSGRSNEQFF

D: .
V: TRBV7-3
J: TRBJ2-1
CDR3: CASSLTSPNEQFF

D: .
V: TRBV10-2
J: TRBJ1-3
CDR3: CASSDRLRAGNTIYF

D: TRBD2
V: TRBV5-1
J: TRBJ2-7
CDR3: CASSPQGGPGEQYF

D: .
V: TRBV4-2
J: TRBJ2-7
CDR3: CASSQGHNSYEQYF

D: TRBD2
V: TRBV7-2
J: TRBJ2-3
CDR3: CASSLVFAGEDTQYF

D: .
V: TRBV5-1
J: TRBJ2-4
CDR3: CASSLDSSIAKNIQYF

D: TRBD2
V: TRBV5-1
J: TRBJ2-1
CDR3: CASSLIAGGVNEQFF

D: TRBD2
V: TRBV18
J: TRBJ2-3
CDR3: CASSPLPGLAGSTDTQYF

D: TRBD2
V: TRBV10-3
J: TRBJ2-1
CDR3: CAISPLGGRVDNEQFF

D: .
V: TRBV30
J: TRBJ2-1
CDR3: CAWSVGLDYEQFF

D: .
V: TRBV29-1
J: TRBJ2-1
CDR3: CSVDGVEVGFF

D: TRBD1
V: TRBV2
J: TRBJ1-1
CDR3: CANRQGSYTEAFF

D: .
V: TRBV12-3/TRBV12-4
J: TRBJ2-7
CDR3: CASSFTGPAHEQYF

D: TRBD1
V: TRBV6-2/TRBV6-3
J: TRBJ2-1
CDR3: CASSRTGGSGNEQFF

D: .
V: TRBV12-3/TRBV12-4
J: TRBJ2-2
CDR3: CASSSDTLAGELFF

D: .
V: TRBV15
J: TRBJ2-1
CDR3: CATSRDRPSSYNEQFF

D: .
V: TRBV20-1
J: TRBJ2-7
CDR3: CSARDGGATPLEQYF

D: .
V: TRBV12-3/TRBV12-4
J: TRBJ2-7
CDR3: CASSNDLNYEQYF

D: TRBD1
V: TRBV12-5
J: TRBJ2-5
CDR3: CASVLDRRETQYF

D: TRBD2
V: TRBV11-3
J: TRBJ2-1
CDR3: CASSFGRAGGWNEQFF

D: TRBD1
V: TRBV4-1
J: TRBJ2-7
CDR3: CASSQEGHGTGGAQYF

D: .
V: TRBV15
J: TRBJ2-1
CDR3: CATSRELGTLFLNEQFF

D: TRBD1
V: TRBV6-1
J: TRBJ2-7
CDR3: CASSEQGAEQYF

D: .
V: TRBV20-1
J: TRBJ2-7
CDR3: CSASEGTGPYEQYF

D: TRBD2
V: TRBV7-9
J: TRBJ2-1
CDR3: CASSLASGTRDEQFF

D: TRBD1
V: TRBV12-3/TRBV12-4
J: TRBJ2-5
CDR3: CASSFQTGGKGETQYF

D: TRBD1
V: TRBV5-1
J: TRBJ1-1
CDR3: CASSLQGAEAFF

D: .
V: TRBV13
J: TRBJ2-5
CDR3: CASSLDSGKETQYF

D: TRBD2
V: TRBV28
J: TRBJ2-1
CDR3: CASSGLAGGPFNEQFF

D: .
V: TRBV20-1
J: TRBJ2-5
CDR3: CSVSQVQETQYF

D: .
V: TRBV12-3/TRBV12-4
J: TRBJ2-5
CDR3: CASSKTGDETQYF

D: .
V: TRBV12-3/TRBV12-4
J: TRBJ2-3
CDR3: CASSQGQHTDTQYF

D: .
V: TRBV15
J: TRBJ2-7
CDR3: CATSTGNPYEQYF

D: .
V: TRBV6-1
J: TRBJ2-7
CDR3: CASSPPALRGEQYF

D: .
V: TRBV7-8
J: TRBJ1-3
CDR3: CASSLSAGPSGNTIYF

D: TRBD2
V: TRBV20-1
J: TRBJ2-1
CDR3: CSALIGLAGTYNEQFF

D: .
V: TRBV4-1
J: TRBJ2-1
CDR3: CASRVHVTGNEQFF

D: TRBD1
V: TRBV12-3/TRBV12-4
J: TRBJ2-3
CDR3: CASSTTTSGGRADTQYF

D: .
V: TRBV29-1
J: TRBJ2-1
CDR3: CSVEGARNEQFF

D: .
V: TRBV5-1
J: TRBJ2-6
CDR3: CASSSFERSGANVLTF

D: TRBD2
V: TRBV18
J: TRBJ2-7
CDR3: CASSSGTSGYEQYF

D: TRBD2
V: TRBV20-1
J: TRBJ2-3
CDR3: CSARDRKHRRGTSTDTQYF

D: .
V: TRBV2
J: TRBJ2-2
CDR3: CASSEHGQNTGELFF

D: .
V: TRBV12-3/TRBV12-4
J: TRBJ2-1
CDR3: CASSLSSARNEQFF